The 3 T cell receptor beta chains below come from one sample, sequenced in a study of CD8 T cells in ankylosing spondylitis. TCRdb recomputed calls from the 5' RACE reads with MiXCR, one row per CDR3 protein. The profile shows about 540,000 distinct CDR3 sequences, roughly 13% of them singletons. The study, taken as a whole, reports: A motif of under 10 highly homologous TCR beta variants was seen as apparently characteristic of ankylosing spondylitis blood.

No antigen has been identified for these receptors. Sequences were obtained from blood, either unsorted or a sorted T cell fraction (not recorded which). Every receptor here comes from a male donor with ankylosing spondylitis.

There are a few counts of this clonotype. The chain joins TRBV7-9 to TRBJ2-2; D is ambiguous. Deletions cut 0 bases from V and 9 bases from J, with 11 bases between. Germline CDR1 is SEHNR and CDR2 is FQNEAQ (reference sequence). CDR3 length: 14 residues. The CDR3 nucleotides read TGTGCCAGCAGCTTAGCGGGGTCTAACCGGGAGCTGTTTTTT. This translates into CASSLAGSNRELFF. Drawing the rest from reference TRBV7-9 and TRBJ2-2, the complete variable domain is DTGVSQNPRHKITKRGQNVTFRCDPISEHNRLYWYRQTLGQGPEFLTYFQNEAQLEKSRLLSDRFSAERPKGSFSTLEIQRTEQGDSAMYLCASSLAGSNRELFFGEGSRLTVL.

This rearrangement joins TRBV5-1 to TRBJ1-3, with unresolved D. CDR3 size: 13 residues. Trimming pared 4 bases from V and 3 bases from J, leaving 8 bases between. Germline V gene data show CDR1 as SGHRS and CDR2 as YFSETQ. CDR3 sequence: CASSQGLGNTIYF. The CDR3 DNA follows: TGCGCCAGCAGCCAAGGGCTTGGAAACACCATATATTTT. Complete variable domain (other parts from reference TRBV5-1 and TRBJ1-3): KAGVTQTPRYLIKTRGQQVTLSCSPISGHRSVSWYQQTPGQGLQFLFEYFSETQRNKGNFPGRFSGRQFSNSRSEMNVSTLELGDSALYLCASSQGLGNTIYFGEGSWLTVV.

This clonotype was detected only a few times. The chain links TRBV20-1 to TRBJ2-7; perhaps D is TRBD1 or TRBD2 (5 bases each). The CDR3 has 14 residues. CDR1 is DFQATT and CDR2 is SNEGSKA in the germline V gene (reference sequence). The V end lost 1 base, the J end lost 9 bases, and 19 bases lay between the germline ends. The DNA of the CDR3 is TGCAGTGCTAGAGTTCCGGGGCAGGTTTTGGGGCAGTACTTC. Protein sequence: CSARVPGQVLGQYF.